This note documents a single TCR beta chain sequence. What antigen it recognizes has not been identified. The record has no base qualities; no much larger clone is one base away. The V and J ends are trimmed by 7 bases and 6 bases, leaving 18 bases between them. CDR1 and CDR2 (MGHDK, SYGVNS) derive from the germline V gene. The cysteine opens and the phenylalanine closes a CDR3 of 14 amino acids. Only the CDR3 region is kept as DNA, spanning 42 bases read in frame from base 1. Whole blood was collected in K2EDTA tubes by collaborating institutions according to the institutions' own protocols. For TCRbeta analysis, collaborators shipped samples as frozen whole blood, isolated PBMCs, or DNA extracted from either of those sample types. This entry is derived from a study of blood T cell repertoires in COVID-19 (dated by TCRdb to 2020 to 2022). At the level of the whole study: Samples from collaborators originated in the United States, Italy and Spain and spanned both the acute and convalescent phases of COVID-19. Where HLA class I and class II types were available, the types were taken from metadata supplied by the sample provider, not from assay-based typing. The repertoires were released in a freely available public database intended as a resource for research on the immune response to SARS-CoV-2. The dataset comprised deeply sampled blood TCRbeta repertoires from subjects exposed to, actively infected with, or recovered from COVID-19. The samples were drawn from the first 160 participants of the ongoing ImmuneRACE study and from 950 to 1,500 subjects provided by 6 global collaborators. The material from the prospective study consisted of cDNA or gDNA derived from T cells, B-cell-depleted T cells, or PBMCs. Sample metadata almost always included a de-identified subject ID, COVID-19 status, age in years and sex.

Broad study findings and their caveats: How much clinical and demographic metadata was included differed by source and by participant, and the metadata was provided uncurated.

TCRbeta CDR3 regions were amplified from genomic DNA by means of the immunoSEQ Assay, a bias-controlled multiplex PCR. The published analysis was carried out like this. The number of nucleated cells in each sample was estimated by amplification of reference gene primers within the assay. To quantify the absolute abundance of each unique TCRbeta CDR3 rearrangement, sequence reads were collapsed and filtered. Productive Simpson clonality was computed per sample as the square root of Simpson's diversity index over productive rearrangements. Not all clones reach the TCRdb copy of this immuneACCESS table, which keeps in-frame sequences only. Checked studies attribute under half of the gap to unresolved V genes and leave the rest unexplained. Clonal size and the V and J genes are those of that table, whereas D and trimming came from the DNA. Across this sample there are under 80,000 clones, with around 83% seen only once. The ten largest clones add up to around 6% of the sample.

This TCR derives from a woman aged 60-75 years with acute or convalescent COVID-19. The chain uses TRBV25-1 and TRBJ1-2; the D gene is perhaps TRBD1, from 5 matching bases. The sequenced sample consisted of peripheral blood. The bases read TGTGCCAGCATCGCCCAAGACAGAGAAAATGGCTACACCTTC. It translates as CASIAQDRENGYTF.